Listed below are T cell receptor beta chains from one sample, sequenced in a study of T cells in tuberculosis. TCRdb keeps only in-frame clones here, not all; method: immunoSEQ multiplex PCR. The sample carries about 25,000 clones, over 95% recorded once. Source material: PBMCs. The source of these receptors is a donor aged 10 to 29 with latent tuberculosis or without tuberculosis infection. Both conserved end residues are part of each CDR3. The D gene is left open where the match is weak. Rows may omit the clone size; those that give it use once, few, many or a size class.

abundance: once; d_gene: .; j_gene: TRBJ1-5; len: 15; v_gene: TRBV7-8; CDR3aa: CASSLEMRVRQPQHF; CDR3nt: TGTGCCAGCAGCTTAGAGATGAGGGTGCGTCAGCCCCAGCATTTT
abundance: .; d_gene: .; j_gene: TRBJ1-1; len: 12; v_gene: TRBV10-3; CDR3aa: CATLGGNTEAFF; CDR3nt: TGTGCCACGCTCGGGGGGAACACTGAAGCTTTCTTT
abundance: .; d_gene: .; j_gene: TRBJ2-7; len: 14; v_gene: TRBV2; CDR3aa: CASHTEEAYYEQYF; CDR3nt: TGTGCCAGCCACACCGAGGAGGCCTACTACGAGCAGTACTTC
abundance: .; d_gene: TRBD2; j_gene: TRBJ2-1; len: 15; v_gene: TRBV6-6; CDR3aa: CASIDGLAKVNEQFF; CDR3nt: TGTGCCAGCATCGATGGACTAGCGAAGGTGAATGAGCAGTTCTTC
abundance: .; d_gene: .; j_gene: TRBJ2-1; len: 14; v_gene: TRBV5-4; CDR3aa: CASSFGSEGNEQFF; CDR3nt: TGTGCCAGCAGCTTCGGGAGCGAGGGAAATGAGCAGTTCTTC
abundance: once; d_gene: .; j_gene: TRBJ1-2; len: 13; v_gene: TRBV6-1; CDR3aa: CASSEARGYGYTF; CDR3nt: TGTGCCAGCAGTGAAGCTCGAGGCTATGGCTACACCTTC
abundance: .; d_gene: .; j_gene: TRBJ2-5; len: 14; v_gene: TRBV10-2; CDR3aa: CASSGGSKAETQYF; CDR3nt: TGCGCCAGCAGTGGCGGGTCTAAGGCAGAGACCCAGTACTTC
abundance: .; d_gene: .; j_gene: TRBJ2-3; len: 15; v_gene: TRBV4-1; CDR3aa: CASSQDSPITDTQYF; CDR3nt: TGCGCCAGCAGCCAAGATTCGCCTATCACAGATACGCAGTATTTT
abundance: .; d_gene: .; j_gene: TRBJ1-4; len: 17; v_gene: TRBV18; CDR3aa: CASSPGVRSGVDEKLFF; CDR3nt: TGTGCCAGCTCACCAGGGGTTCGGTCGGGAGTGGATGAAAAACTGTTTTTT
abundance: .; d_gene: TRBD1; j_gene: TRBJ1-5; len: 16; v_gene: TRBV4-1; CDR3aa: CASSRIGTGANQPQHF; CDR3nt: TGCGCCAGCAGCCGAATCGGGACAGGGGCCAATCAGCCCCAGCATTTT
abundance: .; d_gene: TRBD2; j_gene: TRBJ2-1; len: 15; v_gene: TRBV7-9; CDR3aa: CASSLRGGDYNEQFF; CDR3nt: TGTGCCAGCAGCTTGCGGGGGGGCGACTACAATGAGCAGTTCTTC
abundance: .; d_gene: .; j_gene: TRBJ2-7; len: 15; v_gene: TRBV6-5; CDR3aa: CASKKDRGISYEQYF; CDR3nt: TGTGCCAGCAAAAAGGACCGGGGGATCTCCTACGAGCAGTACTTC
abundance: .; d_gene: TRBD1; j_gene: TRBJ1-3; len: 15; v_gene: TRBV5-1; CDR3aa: CASSLTGETGNTIYF; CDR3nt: TGCGCCAGCAGCTTGACAGGGGAAACTGGAAACACCATATATTTT
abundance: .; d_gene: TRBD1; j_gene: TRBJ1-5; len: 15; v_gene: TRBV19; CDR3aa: CASSIRQGGNQPQHF; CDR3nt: TGTGCCAGTAGTATAAGACAGGGGGGGAATCAGCCCCAGCATTTT
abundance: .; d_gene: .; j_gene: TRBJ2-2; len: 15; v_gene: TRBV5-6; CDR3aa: CASSPNTGYTGELFF; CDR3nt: TGTGCCAGCAGCCCTAACACAGGGTACACCGGGGAGCTGTTTTTT
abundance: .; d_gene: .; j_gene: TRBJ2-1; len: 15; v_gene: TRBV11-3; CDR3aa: CASSLGGVGSNEQFF; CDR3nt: TGTGCCAGCAGCTTGGGCGGGGTGGGGTCCAATGAGCAGTTCTTC
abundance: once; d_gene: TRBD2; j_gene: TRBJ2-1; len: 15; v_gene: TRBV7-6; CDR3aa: CASSLQAGGPNEQFF; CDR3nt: TGTGCCAGCAGCCTCCAGGCGGGGGGGCCGAATGAGCAGTTCTTC
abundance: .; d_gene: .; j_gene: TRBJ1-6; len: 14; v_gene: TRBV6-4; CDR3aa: CARQKQGWNSPLHF; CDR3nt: TGTGCCAGGCAGAAACAGGGCTGGAATTCACCCCTCCACTTT
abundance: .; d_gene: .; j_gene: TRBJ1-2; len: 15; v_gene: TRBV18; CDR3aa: CASSPLAGDPYGYTF; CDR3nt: TGTGCCAGCTCACCTTTGGCAGGGGATCCCTATGGCTACACCTTC
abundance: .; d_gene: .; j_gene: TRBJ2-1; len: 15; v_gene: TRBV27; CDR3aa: CASSLVAGGFQEQFF; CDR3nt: TGTGCCAGCAGTTTAGTCGCAGGGGGGTTTCAGGAGCAGTTCTTC
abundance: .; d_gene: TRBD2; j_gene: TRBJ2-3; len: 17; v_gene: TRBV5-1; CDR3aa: CASSLVTSGGVADTQYF; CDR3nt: TGCGCCAGCAGCTTGGTGACTAGCGGGGGAGTGGCAGATACGCAGTATTTT
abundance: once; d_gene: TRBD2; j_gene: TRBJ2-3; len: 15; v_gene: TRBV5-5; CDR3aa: CASSLSGGGTDTQYF; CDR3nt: TGTGCCAGCAGCTTAAGCGGGGGGGGCACAGATACGCAGTATTTT
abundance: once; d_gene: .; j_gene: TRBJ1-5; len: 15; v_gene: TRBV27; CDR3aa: CASSAEGGKNQPQHF; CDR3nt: TGTGCCAGCAGTGCAGAGGGAGGGAAGAATCAGCCCCAGCATTTT
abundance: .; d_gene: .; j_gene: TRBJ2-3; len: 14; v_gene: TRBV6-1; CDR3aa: CASSERGRTDTQYF; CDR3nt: TGTGCCAGCAGTGAGCGGGGGCGAACAGATACGCAGTATTTT
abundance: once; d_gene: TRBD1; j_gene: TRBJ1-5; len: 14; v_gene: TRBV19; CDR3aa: CASSPTGGGQPQHF; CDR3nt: TGTGCCAGTAGTCCTACAGGGGGAGGTCAGCCCCAGCATTTT
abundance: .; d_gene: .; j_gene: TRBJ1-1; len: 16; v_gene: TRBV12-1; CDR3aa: CASSFVSDTTRGEAFF; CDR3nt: TGTGCCAGCAGCTTTGTGTCGGACACGACAAGGGGTGAAGCTTTCTTT
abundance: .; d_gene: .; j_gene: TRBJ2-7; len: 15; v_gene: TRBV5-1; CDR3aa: CASSLLGEGSYEQYF; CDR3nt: TGCGCCAGCAGCCTCCTCGGAGAGGGCTCCTACGAGCAGTACTTC
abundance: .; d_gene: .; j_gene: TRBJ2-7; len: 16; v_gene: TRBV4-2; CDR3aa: CASSQGGTSGVHEQYF; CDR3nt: TGTGCCAGCAGCCAAGGCGGGACCTCCGGGGTCCACGAGCAGTACTTC
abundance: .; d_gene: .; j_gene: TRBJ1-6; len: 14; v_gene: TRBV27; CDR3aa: CASSRGSYNSPLHF; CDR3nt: TGTGCCAGCAGTCGGGGCTCCTATAATTCACCCCTCCACTTT
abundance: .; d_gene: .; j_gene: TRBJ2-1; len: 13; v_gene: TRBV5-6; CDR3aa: CASSPTPSEEQFF; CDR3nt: TGTGCCAGCAGCCCCACTCCCTCGGAGGAGCAGTTCTTC
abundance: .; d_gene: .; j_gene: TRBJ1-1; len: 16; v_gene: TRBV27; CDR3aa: CASSLLWQGMSTEAFF; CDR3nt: TGTGCCAGCAGTTTATTGTGGCAGGGTATGAGCACTGAAGCTTTCTTT
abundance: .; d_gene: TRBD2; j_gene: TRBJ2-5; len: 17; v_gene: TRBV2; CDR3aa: CASRPGPERGGRETQYF; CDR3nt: TGTGCCAGCAGGCCTGGTCCCGAGCGGGGGGGCAGGGAGACCCAGTACTTC
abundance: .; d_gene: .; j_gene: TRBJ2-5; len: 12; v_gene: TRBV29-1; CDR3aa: CSVEVRGATQYF; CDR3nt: TGCAGCGTTGAAGTTCGGGGGGCGACCCAGTACTTC
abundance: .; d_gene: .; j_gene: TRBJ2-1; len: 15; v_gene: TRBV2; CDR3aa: CASSALPSGRDEQFF; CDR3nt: TGTGCCAGCAGCGCCCTGCCCAGCGGAAGGGATGAGCAGTTCTTC
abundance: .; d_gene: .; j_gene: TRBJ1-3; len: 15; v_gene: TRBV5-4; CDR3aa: CASSLGRGTGNTIYF; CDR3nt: TGTGCCAGCAGCTTGGGACGGGGGACTGGAAACACCATATATTTT
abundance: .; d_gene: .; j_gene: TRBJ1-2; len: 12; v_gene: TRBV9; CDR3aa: CASSAVENGYTF; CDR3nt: TGTGCCAGCAGCGCGGTGGAGAACGGCTACACCTTC
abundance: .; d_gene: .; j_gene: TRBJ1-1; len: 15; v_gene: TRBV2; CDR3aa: CASVLHPRGNTEAFF; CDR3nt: TGTGCCAGCGTCCTACACCCCCGGGGGAACACTGAAGCTTTCTTT
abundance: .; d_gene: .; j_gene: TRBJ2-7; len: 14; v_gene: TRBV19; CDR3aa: CASSDQGSWDEQYF; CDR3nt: TGTGCCAGTAGTGACCAGGGGAGTTGGGACGAGCAGTACTTC
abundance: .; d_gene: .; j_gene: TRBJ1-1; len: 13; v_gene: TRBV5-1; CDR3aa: CASSPGVDTEAFF; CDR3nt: TGCGCCAGCAGTCCGGGGGTGGACACTGAAGCTTTCTTT
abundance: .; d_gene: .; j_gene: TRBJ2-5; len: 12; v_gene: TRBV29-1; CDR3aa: CSVEGGQETQYF; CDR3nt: TGCAGCGTTGAAGGGGGGCAGGAGACCCAGTACTTC